Listed here are 18 T cell receptor beta chains from one sample, sequenced in a study of PD-1 blockade in classical Hodgkin lymphoma. Clones were sequenced by immunoSEQ multiplex PCR, and TCRdb holds only the in-frame ones, with some missing. The sample holds approximately 100,000 clones; over 85% are singletons and the top ten take less than 3.5%. Each of the patients experienced relapse following autologous stem cell transplantation, and their brentuximab vedotin exposure differed. The sequenced sample was peripheral blood mononuclear cells (PBMCs), obtained at baseline. These TCRs come from a human donor with classical Hodgkin lymphoma.

This clone was seen a single time. The J gene is TRBJ2-7, the V gene TRBV27; D not resolved. Trimming shortened V by 0 bases and J by 6 bases, and 6 bases separated the two germline ends. CDR1 and CDR2 (germline): MNHEY, SMNVEV (reference sequence). CDR3 length equals 12 residues. This CDR3 is CASSLSRGEQYF. Here the CDR3 DNA reads TGTGCCAGCAGTTTATCCCGTGGCGAGCAGTACTTC.

The chain uses TRBV14 and TRBJ2-5; D tentatively reads TRBD1 or TRBD2 (5 bases each). Germline V gives CDR1 SGHDN, CDR2 FVKESK. CDR3 length: 15 residues. V was shortened by 5 bases and J by 5 bases, with 18 bases between the two germline ends. CDR3 protein: CASSKVGTGGETQYF. The CDR3, as DNA: TGTGCCAGCAGCAAAGTGGGGACCGGAGGCGAGACCCAGTACTTC.

The J gene is TRBJ1-2, the V gene TRBV6-6, with TRBD1 matching over 8 bases. Germline V CDR1 and CDR2: MNHNY, SVGAGI (reference sequence). The J segment lost 4 bases and the V segment lost 5 bases, leaving 6 bases of the junction unmatched. This CDR3 is built from 14 residues. CDR3 sequence (DNA): TGTGCCAGCAGTCCAGACAGGGGCAGCTATGGCTACACCTTC. Residues: CASSPDRGSYGYTF.

The table lists this clone with a few counts. The CDR3 here is CASSPPNRVTEAFF. DNA of the CDR3: TGCGCCAGCAGCCCCCCAAATCGGGTGACTGAAGCTTTCTTT. The V call is TRBV4-1, the J call TRBJ1-1; D unresolved. Germline values: CDR1 MGHRA, CDR2 YSYEKL. V was shortened by 4 bases and J by 5 bases, with 14 bases between the two germline ends. The CDR3 sequence is 14 residues long.

CDR3 DNA: TGTGCCAGTACTGACAGGGGGAACTACGAGCAGTACTTC. Encoded protein: CASTDRGNYEQYF. The rearrangement uses TRBV19 and TRBJ2-7; TRBD1 matches 9 bases. The CDR3 is made up of 13 amino acids. J gave up 3 bases and V 7 bases, and 4 bases lay outside the gene matches. Germline V gene data show CDR1 as LNHDA and CDR2 as SQIVND (reference sequence).

The rearrangement joins TRBV13 to TRBJ2-3, with 11 bases identical to TRBD2. The V and J ends lost 5 bases and 6 bases, in that order; junction bases with no gene match: 16. Germline loops: CDR1 PRHDT, CDR2 FYEKMQ (reference sequence). CDR3 length: 18 amino acids. The CDR3 DNA reads as TGTGCCAGCAGCCCCGCGCCCCTGACTAGCGGGGTTCCCGATACGCAGTATTTT. It yields the protein CASSPAPLTSGVPDTQYF.

The chain recombines TRBV7-9 with TRBJ2-7, with D possibly being TRBD1 (5 bases). CDR3 length: 16 amino acids. Germline CDR1 SEHNR, CDR2 FQNEAQ (reference sequence). Trimming removed 4 bases from V and 2 bases from J, with 18 bases in between. CDR3 residues: CASSWGASHPTYEQYF. Written as DNA, the CDR3 is TGTGCCAGCAGCTGGGGCGCGTCCCACCCTACCTACGAGCAGTACTTC.

J is TRBJ1-1 and V is TRBV6-4; D is unresolved. The ends were cut back, 4 bases at V and 2 bases at J, with 8 bases in the middle. Germline assignment: CDR1 MRHNA and CDR2 SNTAGT. The CDR3 loop spans 13 amino acids. The CDR3 loop is CASSAYGNTEAFF. CDR3 DNA sequence: TGTGCCAGCAGTGCGTACGGAAACACTGAAGCTTTCTTT.

The chain joins TRBV19 to TRBJ1-2, with D hard to call. V was pared by 5 bases and J by 10 bases, with 14 bases between. The CDR3 covers 12 residues. Germline values: CDR1 LNHDA, CDR2 SQIVND (reference sequence). The CDR3 is CASSPFDTDYTF. In DNA, the CDR3 is TGTGCCAGTAGTCCCTTTGACACGGACTACACCTTC.

The rearrangement joins TRBV4-1 to TRBJ1-2; a possible D gene is TRBD1 (6 bases). Per the germline V gene, CDR1 is MGHRA and CDR2 is YSYEKL. The V gene lost 0 bases and the J gene lost 5 bases, with 10 bases spanning the gap. This CDR3 has 14 amino acids. The CDR3 spells CASSQEGAVYGYTF. CDR3 in DNA: TGCGCCAGCAGCCAAGAGGGGGCGGTGTATGGCTACACCTTC.

The CDR3 region is CASSLDPSTDTQYF. In DNA, the CDR3 is TGTGCCAGCAGCTTAGATCCAAGCACAGATACGCAGTATTTT. The gene calls are TRBV11-3 and TRBJ2-3; D gene unclear. This CDR3 has 14 residues. The ends were cut back, 0 bases at V and 0 bases at J, with 4 bases in the middle. CDR1 SGHNT and CDR2 YENEEA come from the germline V gene.

The chain has TRBV28 and TRBJ2-5; 10 bases agree with TRBD2. The CDR3 contains 18 residues. Trimming cost V 2 bases and J 5 bases; bases outside gene matches: 14. Per the germline V gene, CDR1 is MDHEN and CDR2 is SYDVKM. CDR3: CASSLQGLASRRRETQYF. The CDR3 DNA sequence: TGTGCCAGCAGTTTACAGGGACTAGCGTCTCGGAGAAGGGAGACCCAGTACTTC.

V and J are TRBV2 and TRBJ1-4; 7 bases map to TRBD1. The V and J ends lost 6 bases and 6 bases, in that order; junction bases with no gene match: 7. Per the germline V gene, CDR1 is SNHLY and CDR2 is FYNNEI. CDR3 length equals 14 residues. The chain's CDR3 is CASRLRGSDEKLFF. CDR3 nucleotide sequence: TGTGCCAGCAGACTCAGGGGGTCGGATGAAAAACTGTTTTTT.

The rearrangement links TRBV9 to TRBJ2-3; 14 bases are a match to TRBD2. Germline-derived CDR1 and CDR2 are SGDLS and YYNGEE. The CDR3 length is 16 residues. Trimming at V came to 0 bases and at J to 5 bases, leaving 2 bases not matched to a gene. CDR3 in amino acids: CASSVAGTSGRDTQYF. For the CDR3, the DNA is TGTGCCAGCAGCGTAGCCGGGACTAGCGGGAGAGATACGCAGTATTTT.

The chain recombines TRBV25-1 with TRBJ2-1; 9 bases are shared with TRBD2. V trimming: 6 bases; J trimming: 2 bases; junction bases outside the gene matches: 5. This CDR3 region has 15 residues. Looked up from germline, CDR1 is MGHDK and CDR2 is SYGVNS. In DNA, the CDR3 is TGTGCCAGCAGATTAGCGGGAGTGACCTACAATGAGCAGTTCTTC. Its translation: CASRLAGVTYNEQFF.

The V call is TRBV27, the J call TRBJ1-2, with 8 bases matching TRBD1. The CDR3 sequence is 22 residues long. Germline CDR1 and CDR2: MNHEY and SMNVEV (reference sequence). V gave up 5 bases and J gave up 0 bases; unmatched junction bases: 26. The CDR3 nucleotides are TGTGCCAGCAGTCAGGGGGGGACAGGTTCGAGGTTACTACCCCTAGCTAACTATGGCTACACCTTC. This gives the protein CASSQGGTGSRLLPLANYGYTF.

The V and J genes are TRBV4-2 and TRBJ2-7, with 13 bases lining up with TRBD2. The CDR3 runs to 16 residues. Germline V lookup: CDR1 LGHNA, CDR2 YNFKEQ. V gave up 3 bases and J gave up 3 bases; unmatched junction bases: 5. The CDR3 is CASSHGTSGNRYEQYF. CDR3 sequence (DNA): TGTGCCAGCAGCCATGGGACTAGCGGGAACCGCTACGAGCAGTACTTC.

This chain's CDR3 is CASSRAGGSEAFF. The CDR3 nucleotides are TGTGCCAGCAGTAGAGCGGGAGGATCTGAAGCTTTCTTT. The genes are TRBV27 and TRBJ1-1; D gene unclear. The germline gives CDR1 MNHEY, CDR2 SMNVEV (reference sequence). The V end lost 5 bases, the J end lost 6 bases, and 13 bases lay between the germline ends. The CDR3 has 13 residues.